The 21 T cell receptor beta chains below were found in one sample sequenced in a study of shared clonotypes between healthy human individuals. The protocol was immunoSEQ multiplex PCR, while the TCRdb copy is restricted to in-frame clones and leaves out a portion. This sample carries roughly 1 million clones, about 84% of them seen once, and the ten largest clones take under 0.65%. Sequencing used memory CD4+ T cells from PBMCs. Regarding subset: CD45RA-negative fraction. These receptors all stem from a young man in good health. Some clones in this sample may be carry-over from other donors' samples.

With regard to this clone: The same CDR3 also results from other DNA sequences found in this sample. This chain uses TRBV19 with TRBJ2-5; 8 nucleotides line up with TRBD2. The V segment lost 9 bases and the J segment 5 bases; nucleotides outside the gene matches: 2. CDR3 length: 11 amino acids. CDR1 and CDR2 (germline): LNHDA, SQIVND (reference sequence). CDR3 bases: TGTGCCAGCCGGGGGGGGGAGACCCAGTACTTC. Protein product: CASRGGETQYF.

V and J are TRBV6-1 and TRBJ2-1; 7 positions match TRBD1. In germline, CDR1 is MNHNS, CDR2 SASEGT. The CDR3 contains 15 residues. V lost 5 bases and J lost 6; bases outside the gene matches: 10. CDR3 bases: TGTGCCAGCAGTCCTTTCCAGACAGGGTTCAATGAGCAGTTCTTC. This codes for CASSPFQTGFNEQFF.

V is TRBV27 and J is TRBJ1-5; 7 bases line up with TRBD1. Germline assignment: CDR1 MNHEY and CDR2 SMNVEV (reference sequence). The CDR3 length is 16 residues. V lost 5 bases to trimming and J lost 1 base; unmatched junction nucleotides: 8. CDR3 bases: TGTGCCAGCAGTCCCTTGACAGGGCAAAGCAATCAGCCCCAGCATTTT. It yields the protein CASSPLTGQSNQPQHF.

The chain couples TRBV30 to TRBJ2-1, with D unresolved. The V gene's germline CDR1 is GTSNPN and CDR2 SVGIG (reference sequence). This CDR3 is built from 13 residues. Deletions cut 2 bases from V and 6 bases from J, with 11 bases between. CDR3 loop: CAWSRGPFNEQFF. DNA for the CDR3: TGTGCCTGGAGTAGAGGACCTTTCAATGAGCAGTTCTTC.

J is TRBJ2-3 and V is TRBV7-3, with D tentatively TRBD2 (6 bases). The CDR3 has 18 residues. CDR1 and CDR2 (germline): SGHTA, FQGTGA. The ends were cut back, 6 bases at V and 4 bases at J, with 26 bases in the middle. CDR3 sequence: CASRISGLLPGGPDTQYF. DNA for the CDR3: TGTGCCAGCAGGATTTCGGGACTCCTCCCGGGCGGCCCAGATACGCAGTATTTT.

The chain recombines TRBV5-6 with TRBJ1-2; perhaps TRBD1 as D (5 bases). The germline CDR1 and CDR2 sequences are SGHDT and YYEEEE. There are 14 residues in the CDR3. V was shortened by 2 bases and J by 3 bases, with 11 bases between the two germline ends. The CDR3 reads CASSFQGWDYGYTF. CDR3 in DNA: TGTGCCAGCAGCTTTCAGGGATGGGACTATGGCTACACCTTC.

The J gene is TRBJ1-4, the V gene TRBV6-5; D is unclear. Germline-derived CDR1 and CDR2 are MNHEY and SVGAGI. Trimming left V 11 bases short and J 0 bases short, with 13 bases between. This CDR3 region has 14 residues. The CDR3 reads CASRRYATNEKLFF. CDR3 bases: TGTGCCTCCCGGCGCTACGCAACTAATGAAAAACTGTTTTTT.

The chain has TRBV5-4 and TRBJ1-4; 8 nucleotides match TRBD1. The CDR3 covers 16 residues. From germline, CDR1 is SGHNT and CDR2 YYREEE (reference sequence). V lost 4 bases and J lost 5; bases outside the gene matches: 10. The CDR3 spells CASSVGGDRLNEKLFF. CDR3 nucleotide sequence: TGTGCCAGCAGCGTTGGGGGGGACAGGCTAAATGAAAAACTGTTTTTT.

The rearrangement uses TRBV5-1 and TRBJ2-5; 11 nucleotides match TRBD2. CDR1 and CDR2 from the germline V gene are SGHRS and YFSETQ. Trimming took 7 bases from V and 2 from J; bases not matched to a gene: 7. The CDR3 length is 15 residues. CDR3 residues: CASFRGTSGQETQYF. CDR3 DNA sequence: TGCGCCAGCTTCCGAGGGACTAGCGGTCAAGAGACCCAGTACTTC.

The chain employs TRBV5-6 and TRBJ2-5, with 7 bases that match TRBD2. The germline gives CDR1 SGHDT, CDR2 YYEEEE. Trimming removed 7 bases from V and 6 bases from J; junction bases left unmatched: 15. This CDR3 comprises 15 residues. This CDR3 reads CASGTEGGRRQTQYF. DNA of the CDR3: TGTGCCAGCGGGACGGAGGGAGGGAGGCGCCAGACCCAGTACTTC.

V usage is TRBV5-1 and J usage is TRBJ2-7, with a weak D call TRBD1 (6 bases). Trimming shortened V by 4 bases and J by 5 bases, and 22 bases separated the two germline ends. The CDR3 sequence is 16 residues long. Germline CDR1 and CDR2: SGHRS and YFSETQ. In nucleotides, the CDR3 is TGCGCCAGCAGCCTGGGGGACGGACAGCCTCGCGACGAGCAGTACTTC. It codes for CASSLGDGQPRDEQYF.

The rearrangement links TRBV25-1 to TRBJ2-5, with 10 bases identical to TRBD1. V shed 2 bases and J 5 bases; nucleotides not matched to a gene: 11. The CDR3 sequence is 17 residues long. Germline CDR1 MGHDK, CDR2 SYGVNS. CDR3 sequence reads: CASSEPPGDRGRETQYF. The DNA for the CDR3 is TGTGCCAGCAGTGAACCCCCCGGAGACAGGGGGCGGGAGACCCAGTACTTC.

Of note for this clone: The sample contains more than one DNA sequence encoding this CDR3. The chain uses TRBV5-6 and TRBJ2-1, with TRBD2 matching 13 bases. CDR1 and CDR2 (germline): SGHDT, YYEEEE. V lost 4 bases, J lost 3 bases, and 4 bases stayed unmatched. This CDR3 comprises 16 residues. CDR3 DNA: TGTGCCAGCAGCCCGGGACTAGCGGGATTCTACAATGAGCAGTTCTTC. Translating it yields CASSPGLAGFYNEQFF.

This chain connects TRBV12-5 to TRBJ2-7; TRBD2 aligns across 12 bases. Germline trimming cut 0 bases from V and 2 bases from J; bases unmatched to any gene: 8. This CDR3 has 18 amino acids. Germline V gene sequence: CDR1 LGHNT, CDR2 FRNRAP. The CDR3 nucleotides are TGTGCTAGTGGTTTGGTACCCAGACTAGCGGGGGTTGCCTACGAGCAGTACTTC. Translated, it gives CASGLVPRLAGVAYEQYF. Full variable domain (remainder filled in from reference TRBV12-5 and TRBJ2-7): DARVTQTPRHKVTEMGQEVTMRCQPILGHNTVFWYRQTMMQGLELLAYFRNRAPLDDSGMPKDRFSAEMPDATLATLKIQPSEPRDSAVYFCASGLVPRLAGVAYEQYFGPGTRLTVT.

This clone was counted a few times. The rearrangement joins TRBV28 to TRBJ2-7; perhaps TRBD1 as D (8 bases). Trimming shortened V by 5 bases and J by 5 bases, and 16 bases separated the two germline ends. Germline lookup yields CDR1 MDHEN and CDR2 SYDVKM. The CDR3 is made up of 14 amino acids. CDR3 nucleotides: TGTGCCAGCAGTAAACAGGGGGGAGGGGACGAGCAGTACTTC. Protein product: CASSKQGGGDEQYF.

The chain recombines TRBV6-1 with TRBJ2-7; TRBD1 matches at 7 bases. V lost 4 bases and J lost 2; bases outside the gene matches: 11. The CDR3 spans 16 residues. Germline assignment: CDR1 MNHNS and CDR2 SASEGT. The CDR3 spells CASSGEPPGTAYEQYF. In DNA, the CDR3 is TGTGCCAGCAGTGGGGAGCCGCCCGGGACAGCCTACGAGCAGTACTTC.

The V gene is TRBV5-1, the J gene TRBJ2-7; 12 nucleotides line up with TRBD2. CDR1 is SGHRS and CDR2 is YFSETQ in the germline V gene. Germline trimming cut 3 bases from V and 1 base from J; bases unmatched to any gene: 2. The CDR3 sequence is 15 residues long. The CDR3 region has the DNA TGCGCCAGCAGCTGGACTAGCGGGGAATCCTACGAGCAGTACTTC. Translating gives CASSWTSGESYEQYF. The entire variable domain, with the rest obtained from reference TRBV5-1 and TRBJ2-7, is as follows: KAGVTQTPRYLIKTRGQQVTLSCSPISGHRSVSWYQQTPGQGLQFLFEYFSETQRNKGNFPGRFSGRQFSNSRSEMNVSTLELGDSALYLCASSWTSGESYEQYFGPGTRLTVT.

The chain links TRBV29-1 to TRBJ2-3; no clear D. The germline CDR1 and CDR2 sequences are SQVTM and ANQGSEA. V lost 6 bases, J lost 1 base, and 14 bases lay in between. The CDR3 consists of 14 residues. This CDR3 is CSVVGRAGTDTQYF. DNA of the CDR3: TGCAGCGTCGTTGGGCGCGCTGGCACAGATACGCAGTATTTT.

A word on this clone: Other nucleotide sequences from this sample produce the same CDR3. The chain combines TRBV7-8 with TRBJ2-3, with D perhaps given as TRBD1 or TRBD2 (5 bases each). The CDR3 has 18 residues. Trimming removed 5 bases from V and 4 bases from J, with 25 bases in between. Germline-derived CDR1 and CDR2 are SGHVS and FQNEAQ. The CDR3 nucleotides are TGTGCCAGCAGCGAACAGATCTTGGTAATTCTGGGGGCAGATACGCAGTATTTT. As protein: CASSEQILVILGADTQYF.

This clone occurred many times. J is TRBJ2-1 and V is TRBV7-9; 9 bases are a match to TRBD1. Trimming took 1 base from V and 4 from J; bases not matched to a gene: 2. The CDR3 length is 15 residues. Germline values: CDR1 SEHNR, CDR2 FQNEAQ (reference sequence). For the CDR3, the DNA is TGTGCCAGCAGCTTAGGGGACAGGGATTACAATGAGCAGTTCTTC. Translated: CASSLGDRDYNEQFF. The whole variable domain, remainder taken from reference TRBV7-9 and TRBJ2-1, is DTGVSQNPRHKITKRGQNVTFRCDPISEHNRLYWYRQTLGQGPEFLTYFQNEAQLEKSRLLSDRFSAERPKGSFSTLEIQRTEQGDSAMYLCASSLGDRDYNEQFFGPGTRLTVL.

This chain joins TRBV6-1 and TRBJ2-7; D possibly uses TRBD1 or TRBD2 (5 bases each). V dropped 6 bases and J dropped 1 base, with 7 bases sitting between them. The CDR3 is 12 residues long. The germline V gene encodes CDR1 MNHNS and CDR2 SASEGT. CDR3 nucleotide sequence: TGTGCCAGCAGGAGGGGATCCTACGAGCAGTACTTC. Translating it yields CASRRGSYEQYF.